The 2 T cell receptor beta chains given below trace back to one sample, sequenced in a study of blood T cell repertoires in COVID-19. The data were produced by immunoSEQ multiplex PCR, yet TCRdb's version contains in-frame clones alone and is incomplete. Of about 140,000 clones in the sample, around 87% were seen once. The sequenced sample consisted of peripheral blood. The receptors shown here come from a human donor in a cohort sampled during active COVID-19.

This sequence joins TRBV28 and TRBJ1-5; maybe TRBD1 (6 bases). Germline CDR1 and CDR2: MDHEN and SYDVKM. Trimming stripped 6 bases from V and 4 bases from J, with 16 bases between. The CDR3 totals 15 residues. CDR3 sequence: CASSNARGPNQPQHF. DNA for the CDR3: TGTGCCAGCAGCAATGCCAGGGGCCCGAATCAGCCCCAGCATTTT.

This rearrangement joins TRBV18 to TRBJ2-5; 7 bases line up with TRBD1. In germline, CDR1 is KGHSH, CDR2 LQKENI. Trimming removed 3 bases from V and 1 base from J; junction bases left unmatched: 5. This CDR3 has 15 residues. The CDR3 reads CASSPVTGTQETQYF. CDR3 in DNA: TGTGCCAGCTCACCGGTGACAGGGACCCAAGAGACCCAGTACTTC.